The 25 T cell receptor beta chains listed next were all sequenced from one sample in a study of T cell repertoires in cytomegalovirus infection. These TCRs are of unknown antigen specificity. Using its own MiXCR run on the reads, TCRdb lists one record per CDR3 protein. The top ten clones hold roughly two fifths of a sample with around 430,000 distinct CDR3 sequences, roughly 42% of them seen once. The specimen comprised cultured PBMCs, sampled from culture after CMV antigen stimulation. The receptors come from a human donor in good health (CMV status not recorded). Some clones in this sample may be carry-over from other donors' samples.

This clonotype was counted only a few times. The chain combines TRBV7-2 with TRBJ1-1, with a tentative D call TRBD1 (5 bases). Between the trimmed V and J ends, which lost 1 base and 7 bases, there was a span of 7 bases. The CDR3 is 12 amino acids. Germline V gene lookup returns CDR1 SGHTA and CDR2 FQGNSA. CDR3 amino acids: CASSLGGGEAFF. In DNA, the CDR3 is TGTGCCAGCAGCTTAGGGGGGGGTGAAGCTTTCTTT.

This clonotype has more than one count but fewer than ten. This rearrangement joins TRBV20-1 to TRBJ2-1; TRBD1 agrees at 7 bases. Germline CDR1 DFQATT, CDR2 SNEGSKA (reference sequence). There are 15 residues in the CDR3. The V and J ends lost 0 bases and 6 bases, in that order; junction bases with no gene match: 8. As DNA, the CDR3 is TGCAGTGCTAGAGATCCAAGGGGGCCCGGCAATGAGCAGTTCTTC. This codes for CSARDPRGPGNEQFF.

Only a few counts were recorded for this clonotype. The CDR3 DNA sequence: TGTGCCAGCGGGTTGCTCGGACCCACAGGCTACACCTTC. It encodes CASGLLGPTGYTF. This chain connects TRBV7-2 to TRBJ1-2; no clear D. V was shortened by 8 bases and J by 8 bases, with 18 bases between the two germline ends. CDR3 length: 13 residues. Germline V CDR1 and CDR2: SGHTA, FQGNSA.

The chain couples TRBV7-2 to TRBJ2-3; 11 nucleotides agree with TRBD2. This CDR3 is built from 16 residues. V gave up 5 bases and J gave up 5 bases; unmatched junction bases: 9. Germline V gene lookup returns CDR1 SGHTA and CDR2 FQGNSA. The CDR3 sequence: CASSSLAGGRRDTQYF. The CDR3 region has the DNA TGTGCCAGCAGCAGCTTAGCGGGGGGGAGGAGAGATACGCAGTATTTT.

The rearrangement joins TRBV7-2 to TRBJ2-2; TRBD2 agrees at 8 bases. Trimming at V came to 5 bases and at J to 8 bases, leaving 13 bases not matched to a gene. This CDR3 comprises 16 residues. Germline lookup yields CDR1 SGHTA and CDR2 FQGNSA. Here the CDR3 DNA reads TGTGCCAGCAGCCAGATGACTAGCGCATCTCAGGGGGAGCTGTTTTTT. Encoded protein: CASSQMTSASQGELFF.

V usage is TRBV7-9 and J usage is TRBJ2-3; D remains unclear. Germline CDR1 reads SEHNR; CDR2 reads FQNEAQ (reference sequence). This CDR3 comprises 13 residues. Trimming pared 4 bases from V and 0 bases from J, leaving 5 bases between. The CDR3 DNA reads as TGTGCCAGCAGCTCTCAGAGCACAGATACGCAGTATTTT. It is translated as CASSSQSTDTQYF.

The chain recombines TRBV7-8 with TRBJ2-1; possible D gene TRBD2, 5 bases. Deletions cut 3 bases from V and 4 bases from J, with 10 bases between. The CDR3 is 14 amino acids. CDR1 and CDR2 (germline): SGHVS, FQNEAQ. The CDR3 spells CASSFRTGYNEQFF. Here the CDR3 DNA reads TGTGCCAGCAGCTTTCGGACTGGTTACAATGAGCAGTTCTTC.

The CDR3 spells CASSSGGPGRSYNSPLHF. The CDR3 coding sequence is TGTGCCAGCAGCTCTGGCGGACCGGGGAGGTCCTATAATTCACCCCTCCACTTT. The chain uses TRBV7-9 and TRBJ1-6; D is unclear. The CDR3 consists of 18 residues. The germline V gene has CDR1 SEHNR and CDR2 FQNEAQ (reference sequence). The V and J ends lost 4 bases and 1 base respectively, with 17 bases between them.

The chain couples TRBV12-5 to TRBJ2-3; 7 bases match TRBD1. Trimming cost V 0 bases and J 0 bases; bases outside gene matches: 9. The CDR3 sequence is 18 residues long. Per the germline V gene, CDR1 is LGHNT and CDR2 is FRNRAP. CDR3 DNA: TGTGCTAGTGGTTTGGTGGGACAGCCAGTAACTAGCACAGATACGCAGTATTTT. Amino acids: CASGLVGQPVTSTDTQYF. Filled out from reference TRBV12-5 and TRBJ2-3, the complete variable domain reads DARVTQTPRHKVTEMGQEVTMRCQPILGHNTVFWYRQTMMQGLELLAYFRNRAPLDDSGMPKDRFSAEMPDATLATLKIQPSEPRDSAVYFCASGLVGQPVTSTDTQYFGPGTRLTVL.

The chain is built from TRBV20-1 and TRBJ2-1, with TRBD2 matching 13 bases. J lost 3 bases, V lost 6 bases, and 2 bases had no gene match. In germline, CDR1 is DFQATT, CDR2 SNEGSKA (reference sequence). The CDR3 consists of 14 residues. CDR3 nucleotide sequence: TGCAGTGCGAGACTAGCGGGGGGCTACAATGAGCAGTTCTTC. Translation: CSARLAGGYNEQFF.

This chain links TRBV4-1 with TRBJ1-5; D perhaps matches TRBD1 (5 bases). V was clipped by 0 bases and J by 0 bases, with 9 bases between them. CDR3 size: 16 residues. Germline V CDR1 and CDR2: MGHRA, YSYEKL. CDR3 in DNA: TGCGCCAGCAGCCAAGACGGCAGGGATAGCAATCAGCCCCAGCATTTT. Translating it yields CASSQDGRDSNQPQHF.

This clonotype showed up many times. J is TRBJ1-2 and V is TRBV7-9; D is uncertain. The CDR3 covers 11 residues. Trimming left V 5 bases short and J 8 bases short, with 9 bases between. Germline CDR1 is SEHNR and CDR2 is FQNEAQ (reference sequence). In DNA form, the CDR3 reads TGTGCCAGCAGCAATACCCGGGGCTACACCTTC. Translating it yields CASSNTRGYTF.

The gene calls are TRBV28 and TRBJ2-2; a weak D match, TRBD1 (6 bases). Per germline, CDR1 MDHEN and CDR2 SYDVKM. The CDR3 is 19 residues long. Between the trimmed V and J ends, which lost 1 base and 6 bases, there was a span of 24 bases. CDR3 sequence (DNA): TGTGCCAGCAGTTTATCCCGAAACTACAGGGACCTATATCCCGGGGAGCTGTTTTTT. This codes for CASSLSRNYRDLYPGELFF. Full variable domain (remainder filled in from reference TRBV28 and TRBJ2-2): DVKVTQSSRYLVKRTGEKVFLECVQDMDHENMFWYRQDPGLGLRLIYFSYDVKMKEKGDIPEGYSVSREKKERFSLILESASTNQTSMYLCASSLSRNYRDLYPGELFFGEGSRLTVL.

This clonotype was seen more than once but under ten times. The chain employs TRBV7-9 and TRBJ1-4; tentatively, D is TRBD1 (5 bases). The CDR3 runs 15 residues. From germline, CDR1 is SEHNR and CDR2 FQNEAQ (reference sequence). Trimming took off 4 bases at V and 5 bases at J, with 14 bases between the two ends. Written as DNA, the CDR3 is TGTGCCAGCAGCTACCCAGGGAGGGAGAATGAAAAACTGTTTTTT. Translation: CASSYPGRENEKLFF.

The chain uses TRBV27 and TRBJ2-1; possibly TRBD2 for D (6 bases). The CDR3 length is 15 residues. Between the trimmed V and J ends, which lost 7 bases and 4 bases, there was a span of 17 bases. From germline, CDR1 is MNHEY and CDR2 SMNVEV (reference sequence). The CDR3 here is CASNGGRLGYNEQFF. The CDR3 coding sequence is TGTGCCAGCAACGGAGGGCGCCTGGGGTACAATGAGCAGTTCTTC.

This clonotype was seen a few times. The chain links TRBV7-2 to TRBJ2-7; TRBD1 aligns across 10 bases. V gave up 1 base and J gave up 3 bases; unmatched junction bases: 3. The CDR3 sequence is 15 residues long. The germline gives CDR1 SGHTA, CDR2 FQGNSA. The CDR3 is CASSLDGQGVYEQYF. The CDR3, as DNA: TGTGCCAGCAGCTTAGACGGACAGGGGGTCTACGAGCAGTACTTC.

The chain employs TRBV11-2 and TRBJ2-5; D not certain. V was trimmed by 0 bases and J by 2 bases, leaving 16 bases between them. The CDR3 length is 17 residues. The germline gives CDR1 SGHAT, CDR2 FQNNGV. The DNA of the CDR3 is TGTGCCAGCAGCTTAGATCCAACGGACGGATTTCAAGAGACCCAGTACTTC. Its protein is CASSLDPTDGFQETQYF.

The J gene is TRBJ2-7, the V gene TRBV7-9; D might be TRBD2 (6 bases). Germline lookup yields CDR1 SEHNR and CDR2 FQNEAQ (reference sequence). Trimming removed 5 bases from V and 1 base from J, with 15 bases in between. The CDR3 runs to 15 residues. As DNA, the CDR3 is TGTGCCAGCAGCCCGGGACTGGGACGATCCTACGAGCAGTACTTC. This gives the protein CASSPGLGRSYEQYF.

The chain has TRBV7-2 and TRBJ1-4, with unresolved D. V was pared by 4 bases and J by 0 bases, with 3 bases between. The CDR3 consists of 13 residues. CDR1 SGHTA and CDR2 FQGNSA come from the germline V gene. The CDR3 DNA sequence: TGTGCCAGCAGCTCACCAACTAATGAAAAACTGTTTTTT. This encodes CASSSPTNEKLFF.

The chain is built from TRBV27 and TRBJ2-7; the D gene is possibly TRBD2 (5 bases). Looked up from germline, CDR1 is MNHEY and CDR2 is SMNVEV (reference sequence). V dropped 4 bases and J dropped 3 bases, with 10 bases sitting between them. The CDR3 extends over 13 amino acids. The CDR3 DNA reads as TGTGCCAGCAGTTCCGGGGTGCACTACGAGCAGTACTTC. This sequence encodes CASSSGVHYEQYF.

This clonotype was picked up a small number of times. The chain carries TRBV7-2 and TRBJ2-5; D is uncertain. CDR1 and CDR2 (germline): SGHTA, FQGNSA. Deletions cut 2 bases from V and 5 bases from J, with 12 bases between. There are 14 residues in the CDR3. As DNA, the CDR3 is TGTGCCAGCAGCTTATCTAGTGCCTTGGAGACCCAGTACTTC. This sequence encodes CASSLSSALETQYF.

This clonotype was detected only a few times. V and J are TRBV11-2 and TRBJ1-1; D is uncertain. CDR3 length equals 15 residues. From germline, CDR1 is SGHAT and CDR2 FQNNGV. Trimming took off 1 base at V and 5 bases at J, with 14 bases between the two ends. The DNA of the CDR3 is TGTGCCAGCAGCTTAGGTTGGGGTCTAGTAACTGAAGCTTTCTTT. This gives the protein CASSLGWGLVTEAFF.

This clonotype occurred many times. The genes are TRBV7-8 and TRBJ1-4; D gene uncertain. The germline V gene has CDR1 SGHVS and CDR2 FQNEAQ. V lost 2 bases and J lost 8, with 3 bases in between. The CDR3 runs to 11 residues. DNA of the CDR3: TGTGCCAGCAGCTTATCCGAAAAACTGTTTTTT. This translates into CASSLSEKLFF.

This chain links TRBV7-2 with TRBJ2-7, with a tentative D call TRBD2 (6 bases). Germline assignment: CDR1 SGHTA and CDR2 FQGNSA. Trimming pared 5 bases from V and 4 bases from J, leaving 21 bases between. The CDR3 contains 16 residues. CDR3 region: CASSQSIGTGLYEQYF. The CDR3 DNA reads as TGTGCCAGCAGCCAATCAATCGGGACTGGACTTTACGAGCAGTACTTC.

V gene TRBV24-1 combines with J gene TRBJ2-3, with unresolved D. The V and J ends lost 12 bases and 2 bases respectively, with 14 bases between them. Germline CDR1 is KGHDR and CDR2 is SFDVKD. The CDR3 spans 13 residues. The DNA of the CDR3 is TGTGCCTCTCTCGACCGGCCCACAGATACGCAGTATTTT. Translation: CASLDRPTDTQYF.